Shown below are 12 T cell receptor beta chains from a single sample sequenced in a study of beta chain features in type 1 diabetes. Expressed TCRB transcripts were sequenced because the entire RNA isolate underwent reverse transcription. Only in-frame clones appear in the TCRdb table, and some are missing; sequencing was by immunoSEQ multiplex PCR. The table has around 250,000 clones, around 68% seen once. Sequences were obtained from naive CD4+ T cells from blood. Receptor source: a man aged 25-45 years in good health.

The chain couples TRBV7-2 to TRBJ2-3; 16 bases map to TRBD2. Per the germline V gene, CDR1 is SGHTA and CDR2 is FQGNSA. CDR3 length equals 16 residues. After removal of 4 bases from V and 9 bases from J, the junction contained 7 bases not matched to a gene. The CDR3 reads CASSSGLAGGPRTQYF. The DNA for the CDR3 is TGTGCCAGCAGCTCGGGACTAGCGGGGGGGCCGAGAACGCAGTATTTT.

This rearrangement joins TRBV2 to TRBJ2-3; D not resolved. Trimming shortened V by 2 bases and J by 3 bases, and 3 bases separated the two germline ends. The germline V gene has CDR1 SNHLY and CDR2 FYNNEI. The CDR3 sequence is 12 residues long. The CDR3 nucleotides are TGTGCCAGCAGTGAATCGACAGATACGCAGTATTTT. Amino acid sequence: CASSESTDTQYF.

The J gene is TRBJ2-1, the V gene TRBV23-1; 9 nucleotides agree with TRBD2. TRBV23-1 qualifies as an ORF whose function is uncertain. This CDR3 spans 24 amino acids. Trimming cost V 0 bases and J 0 bases; bases outside gene matches: 24. The chain's CDR3 is CASSQSCIRIAGVCHFSSYNEQFF. DNA of the CDR3: TGCGCCAGCAGTCAATCGTGCATCCGAATAGCGGGAGTCTGCCACTTTAGCTCCTACAATGAGCAGTTCTTC.

The chain joins TRBV29-1 to TRBJ2-4; the match to TRBD1 covers 7 bases. After removal of 7 bases from V and 4 bases from J, the junction contained 10 bases not matched to a gene. CDR3 length: 14 amino acids. The germline gives CDR1 SQVTM, CDR2 ANQGSEA. Here the CDR3 reads CSAQGGTVKNIQYF. The DNA of the CDR3 is TGCAGCGCGCAGGGTGGGACAGTAAAAAACATTCAGTACTTC.

The rearrangement uses TRBV5-1 and TRBJ2-5; D is unresolved. Germline CDR1 is SGHRS and CDR2 is YFSETQ. V shed 2 bases and J shed 0 bases, with 8 bases lying between them. The CDR3 covers 14 residues. The chain's CDR3 is CASSFGSNQETQYF. CDR3 DNA sequence: TGCGCCAGCAGCTTCGGCTCAAACCAAGAGACCCAGTACTTC.

The chain uses TRBV7-2 and TRBJ2-2; a weak D match, TRBD1 (5 bases). The V end was cut by 5 bases, the J end by 6 bases, with 19 bases between. This CDR3 is built from 16 residues. Germline assignment: CDR1 SGHTA and CDR2 FQGNSA. DNA of the CDR3: TGTGCCAGCAGCCGCCCTGGGGCTAGTAAATCCGGGGAGCTGTTTTTT. Encoded protein: CASSRPGASKSGELFF.

The chain links TRBV5-1 to TRBJ2-1; 9 bases map to TRBD1. Germline V lookup: CDR1 SGHRS, CDR2 YFSETQ. The V segment lost 4 bases and the J segment 7 bases; nucleotides outside the gene matches: 3. This CDR3 contains 13 residues. CDR3: CASSRDRANEQFF. The CDR3 DNA follows: TGCGCCAGCAGCCGGGACAGGGCTAATGAGCAGTTCTTC.

The chain uses TRBV7-8 and TRBJ2-7; TRBD2 might be the D (5 bases). Germline values: CDR1 SGHVS, CDR2 FQNEAQ. CDR3 length: 15 residues. The V gene lost 5 bases and the J gene lost 1 base, with 15 bases spanning the gap. CDR3 protein: CASSRRETLSYEQYF. The CDR3 DNA is TGTGCCAGCAGCCGACGGGAAACCTTATCCTACGAGCAGTACTTC.

The chain carries TRBV29-1 and TRBJ1-5; tentatively, D is TRBD1 (6 bases). The V gene's germline CDR1 is SQVTM and CDR2 ANQGSEA. This CDR3 has 12 residues. Trimming left V 6 bases short and J 4 bases short, with 10 bases between. The CDR3 DNA reads as TGCAGCGTCCTCCAGGGGAATCAGCCCCAGCATTTT. Its translation: CSVLQGNQPQHF.

The chain has TRBV2 and TRBJ2-7; D may be TRBD1 (5 bases). This CDR3 region has 13 residues. Germline assignment: CDR1 SNHLY and CDR2 FYNNEI. Trimming left V 1 base short and J 3 bases short, with 7 bases between. CDR3 residues: CASSEDRIYEQYF. The CDR3 DNA is TGTGCCAGCAGTGAAGACAGGATCTACGAGCAGTACTTC.

The rearrangement links TRBV25-1 to TRBJ2-7, with D unresolved. CDR1 and CDR2 from the germline V gene are MGHDK and SYGVNS. The CDR3 has 12 amino acids. Trimming stripped 7 bases from V and 6 bases from J, with 13 bases between. For the CDR3, the DNA is TGTGCCAGCACCGACGGGCTCTCCGAGCAGTACTTC. Translation: CASTDGLSEQYF.

The chain links TRBV30 to TRBJ1-1, with 9 bases identical to TRBD1. V trimming: 0 bases; J trimming: 12 bases; junction bases outside the gene matches: 5. The CDR3 runs 12 residues. The germline V gene encodes CDR1 GTSNPN and CDR2 SVGIG (reference sequence). DNA for the CDR3: TGTGCCTGGAGTGTAACGGACAGGGGTCCTTTCTTT. Encoded protein: CAWSVTDRGPFF.